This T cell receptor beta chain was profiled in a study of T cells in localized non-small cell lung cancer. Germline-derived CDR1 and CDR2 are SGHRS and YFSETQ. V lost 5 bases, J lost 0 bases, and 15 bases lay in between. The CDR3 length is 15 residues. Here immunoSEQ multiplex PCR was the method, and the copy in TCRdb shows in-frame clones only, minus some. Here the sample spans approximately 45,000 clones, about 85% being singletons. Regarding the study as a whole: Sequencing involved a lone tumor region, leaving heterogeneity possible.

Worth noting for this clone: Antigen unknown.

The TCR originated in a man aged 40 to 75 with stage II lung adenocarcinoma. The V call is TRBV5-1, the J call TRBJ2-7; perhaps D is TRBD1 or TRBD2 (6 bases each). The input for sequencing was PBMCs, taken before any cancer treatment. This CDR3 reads CASSYDGGRSYEQYF. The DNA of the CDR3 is TGCGCCAGCAGTTATGACGGGGGCCGCTCCTACGAGCAGTACTTC.